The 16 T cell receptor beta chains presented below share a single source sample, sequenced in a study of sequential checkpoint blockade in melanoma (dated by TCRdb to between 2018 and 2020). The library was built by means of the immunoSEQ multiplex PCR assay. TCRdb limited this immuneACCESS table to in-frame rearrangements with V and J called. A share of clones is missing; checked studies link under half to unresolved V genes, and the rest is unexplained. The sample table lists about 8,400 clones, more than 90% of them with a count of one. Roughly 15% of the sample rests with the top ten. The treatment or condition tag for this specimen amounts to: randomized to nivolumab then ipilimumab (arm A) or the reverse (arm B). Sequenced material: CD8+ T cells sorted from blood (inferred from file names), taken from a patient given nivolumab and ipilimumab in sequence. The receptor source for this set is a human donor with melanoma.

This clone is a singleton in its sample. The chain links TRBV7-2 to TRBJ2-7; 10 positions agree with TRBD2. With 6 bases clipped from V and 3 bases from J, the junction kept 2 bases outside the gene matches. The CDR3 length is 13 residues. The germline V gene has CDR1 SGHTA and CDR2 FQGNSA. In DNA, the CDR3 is TGTGCCAGCAGGGGACTAGCGAACTACGAGCAGTACTTC. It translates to CASRGLANYEQYF.

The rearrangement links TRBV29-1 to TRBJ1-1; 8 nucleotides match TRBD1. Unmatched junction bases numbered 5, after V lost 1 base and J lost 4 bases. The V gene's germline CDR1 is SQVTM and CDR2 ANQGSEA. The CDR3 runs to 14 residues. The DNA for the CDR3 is TGCAGCGTTGAAGCTCAGGGGGCTAGCACTGAAGCTTTCTTT. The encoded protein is CSVEAQGASTEAFF.

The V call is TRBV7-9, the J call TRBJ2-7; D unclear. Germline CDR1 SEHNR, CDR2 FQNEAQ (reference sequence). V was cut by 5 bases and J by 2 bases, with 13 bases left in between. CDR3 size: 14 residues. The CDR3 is CASSPRSPTYEQYF. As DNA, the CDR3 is TGTGCCAGCAGCCCAAGGAGCCCCACCTACGAGCAGTACTTC.

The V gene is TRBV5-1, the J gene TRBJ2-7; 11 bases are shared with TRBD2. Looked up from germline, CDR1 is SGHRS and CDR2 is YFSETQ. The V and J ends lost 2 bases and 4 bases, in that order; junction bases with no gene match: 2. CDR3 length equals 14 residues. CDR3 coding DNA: TGCGCCAGCAGCTTCACTAGCGGGAGTTACGAGCAGTACGTC. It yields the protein CASSFTSGSYEQYV.

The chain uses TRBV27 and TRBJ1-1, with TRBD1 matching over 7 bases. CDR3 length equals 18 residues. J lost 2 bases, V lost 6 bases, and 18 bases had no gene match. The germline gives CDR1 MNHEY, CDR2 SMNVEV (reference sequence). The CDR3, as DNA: TGTGCCAGCAGCACTTTCTGGCCCGAGGGGGCGATTAACACTGAAGCTTTCTTT. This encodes CASSTFWPEGAINTEAFF.

CDR3 loop: CASSVEGQPDYEQYF. As DNA, the CDR3 is TGTGCCAGCAGCGTAGAGGGACAGCCTGACTACGAGCAGTACTTC. This chain joins TRBV9 and TRBJ2-7; 7 bases are shared with TRBD1. Per the germline V gene, CDR1 is SGDLS and CDR2 is YYNGEE. The CDR3 extends over 15 amino acids. V dropped 0 bases and J dropped 3; count of bases not matched to a gene: 6.

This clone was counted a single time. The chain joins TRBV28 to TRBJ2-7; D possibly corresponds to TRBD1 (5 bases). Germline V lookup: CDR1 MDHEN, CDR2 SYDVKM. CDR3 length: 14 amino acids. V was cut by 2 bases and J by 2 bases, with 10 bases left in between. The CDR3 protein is CASSLQGSTYEQYF. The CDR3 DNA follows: TGTGCCAGCAGTTTACAGGGTTCAACCTACGAGCAGTACTTC.

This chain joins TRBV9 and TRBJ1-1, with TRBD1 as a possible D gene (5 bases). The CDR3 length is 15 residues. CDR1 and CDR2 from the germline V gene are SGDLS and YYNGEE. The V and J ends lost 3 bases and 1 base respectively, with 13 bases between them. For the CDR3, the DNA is TGTGCCAGCAGCGAACAGGTGATTACGAACACTGAAGCTTTCTTT. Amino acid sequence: CASSEQVITNTEAFF.

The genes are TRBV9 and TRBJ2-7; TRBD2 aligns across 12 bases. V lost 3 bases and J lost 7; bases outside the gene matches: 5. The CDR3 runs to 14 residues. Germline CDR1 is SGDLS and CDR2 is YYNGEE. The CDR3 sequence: CASSAGLAGGEQYF. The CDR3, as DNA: TGTGCCAGCAGCGCGGGACTAGCGGGCGGGGAGCAGTACTTC. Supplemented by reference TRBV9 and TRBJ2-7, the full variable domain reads DSGVTQTPKHLITATGQRVTLRCSPRSGDLSVYWYQQSLDQGLQFLIQYYNGEERAKGNILERFSAQQFPDLHSELNLSSLELGDSALYFCASSAGLAGGEQYFGPGTRLTVT.

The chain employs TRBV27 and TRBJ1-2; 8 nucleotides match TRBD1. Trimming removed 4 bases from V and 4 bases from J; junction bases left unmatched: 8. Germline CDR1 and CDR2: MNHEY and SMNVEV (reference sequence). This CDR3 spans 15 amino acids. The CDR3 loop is CASSSTGGPTYGYTF. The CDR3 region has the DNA TGTGCCAGCAGTTCCACAGGGGGTCCGACCTATGGCTACACCTTC.

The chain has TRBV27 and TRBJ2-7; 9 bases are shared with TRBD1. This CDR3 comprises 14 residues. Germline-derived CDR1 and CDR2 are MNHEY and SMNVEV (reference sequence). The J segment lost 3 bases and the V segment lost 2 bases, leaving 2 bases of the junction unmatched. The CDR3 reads CASSLGTGIYEQYF. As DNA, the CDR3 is TGTGCCAGCAGTTTAGGGACAGGGATCTACGAGCAGTACTTC.

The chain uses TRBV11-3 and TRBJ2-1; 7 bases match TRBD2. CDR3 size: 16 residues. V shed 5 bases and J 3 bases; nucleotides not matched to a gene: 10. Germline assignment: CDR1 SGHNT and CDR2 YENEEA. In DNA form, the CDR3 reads TGTGCCAGCAGCGGCGGCGCGGGAGACAACTACAATGAGCAGTTCTTC. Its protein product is CASSGGAGDNYNEQFF.

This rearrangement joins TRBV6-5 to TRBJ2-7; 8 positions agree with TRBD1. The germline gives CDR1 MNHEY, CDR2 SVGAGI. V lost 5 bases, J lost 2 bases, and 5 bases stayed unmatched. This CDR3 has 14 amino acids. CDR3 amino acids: CASSIGQGPYEQYF. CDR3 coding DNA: TGTGCCAGCAGTATCGGACAGGGTCCCTACGAGCAGTACTTC.

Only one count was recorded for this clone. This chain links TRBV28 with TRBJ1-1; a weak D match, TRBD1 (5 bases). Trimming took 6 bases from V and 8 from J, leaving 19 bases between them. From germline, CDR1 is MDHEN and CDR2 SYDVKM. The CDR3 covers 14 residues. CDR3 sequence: CASSPGRGLGEAFF. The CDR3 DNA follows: TGTGCCAGCAGCCCAGGGAGGGGCTTAGGGGAAGCTTTCTTT.

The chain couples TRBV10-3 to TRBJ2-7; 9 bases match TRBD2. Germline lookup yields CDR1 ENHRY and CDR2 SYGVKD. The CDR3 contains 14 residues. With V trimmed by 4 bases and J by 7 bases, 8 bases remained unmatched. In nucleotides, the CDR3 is TGTGCCATCAGTGCGGCGGGAGGGCCAAGTGAGCAGTACTTC. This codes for CAISAAGGPSEQYF.

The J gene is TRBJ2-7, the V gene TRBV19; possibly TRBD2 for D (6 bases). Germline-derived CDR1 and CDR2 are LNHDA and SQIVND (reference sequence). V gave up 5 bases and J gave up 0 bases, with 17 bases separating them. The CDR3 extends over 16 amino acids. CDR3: CASSPWIAVNSYEQYF. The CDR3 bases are TGTGCCAGTAGTCCATGGATAGCGGTGAACTCCTACGAGCAGTACTTC. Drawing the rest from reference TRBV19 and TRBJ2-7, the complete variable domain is DGGITQSPKYLFRKEGQNVTLSCEQNLNHDAMYWYRQDPGQGLRLIYYSQIVNDFQKGDIAEGYSVSREKKESFPLTVTSAQKNPTAFYLCASSPWIAVNSYEQYFGPGTRLTVT.